This TCR beta chain was found in a study of glioma-infiltrating T cells. The iRepertoire nested amplicon-rescue multiplex PCR amplified TCR alpha and beta CDR3s from RNA. TCRdb itself ran the multiplex PCR reads through MiXCR, one entry per CDR3 protein. The data contain tens of thousands of distinct CDR3 sequences, around 40% of them singletons. The sample holds many counts of this clonotype. This CDR3 spans 15 amino acids. With V trimmed by 5 bases and J by 4 bases, 7 bases remained unmatched. This chain links TRBV12-3 or TRBV12-4 with TRBJ1-5, with 8 bases matching TRBD1. The sequencing sample was made of glioma tissue, nonneoplastic brain tissue, or PBMCs (not recorded which). The TCR sequence derives from a human donor with low-grade glioma or glioblastoma, undergoing nonglioma brain surgery, or in good health (not recorded which). The CDR3 coding sequence is TGTGCCAGCAGTGCGCCCGGGACAGGTAATCAGCCCCAGCATTTT. Residues: CASSAPGTGNQPQHF.